This T cell receptor beta chain was found in a study of quantifying T cell responses using KT2 cells. Across the study: TCR alpha and beta constant-region primers primed reverse transcription of RNA. A predetermined fluorescence threshold ended the second PCR, run as a qPCR.

A few counts support this clonotype. Its antigen is not identified. V trimming: 0 bases; J trimming: 7 bases; junction bases outside the gene matches: 12. The CDR3 consists of 18 residues. Looked up from germline, CDR1 is SGHKS and CDR2 is YYEKEE (reference sequence). General study points: At about one KT2 cell per 100,000 PBMC, KT2 sequences were still detected.

The cDNA 3' end received a ligated oligonucleotide with a UMI. The first PCR ran 3 to 5 cycles with an equimolar RC1.1 and RC1.2 beta primer mix. Using its own MiXCR run on the UMI-ligation and nested PCR reads, TCRdb lists one record per CDR3 protein. The data hold 25,000 to 35,000 distinct CDR3 sequences, with more than 7% observed a single time. KT2, a clone with a known TCR, was spiked into unfractionated PBMC. This clonotype was sampled from a human donor. The sequenced sample was PBMCs spiked with cells of the T cell clone KT2. The V call is TRBV5-5, the J call TRBJ1-4; 10 nucleotides agree with TRBD1. The CDR3 reads CASSLGFDRGRSAEKLFF. The CDR3 coding sequence is TGTGCCAGCAGCTTGGGGTTTGACAGGGGGCGAAGTGCTGAAAAACTGTTTTTT. Filled out from reference TRBV5-5 and TRBJ1-4, the complete variable domain reads DAGVTQSPTHLIKTRGQQVTLRCSPISGHKSVSWYQQVLGQGPQFIFQYYEKEERGRGNFPDRFSARQFPNYSSELNVNALLLGDSALYLCASSLGFDRGRSAEKLFFGSGTQLSVL.